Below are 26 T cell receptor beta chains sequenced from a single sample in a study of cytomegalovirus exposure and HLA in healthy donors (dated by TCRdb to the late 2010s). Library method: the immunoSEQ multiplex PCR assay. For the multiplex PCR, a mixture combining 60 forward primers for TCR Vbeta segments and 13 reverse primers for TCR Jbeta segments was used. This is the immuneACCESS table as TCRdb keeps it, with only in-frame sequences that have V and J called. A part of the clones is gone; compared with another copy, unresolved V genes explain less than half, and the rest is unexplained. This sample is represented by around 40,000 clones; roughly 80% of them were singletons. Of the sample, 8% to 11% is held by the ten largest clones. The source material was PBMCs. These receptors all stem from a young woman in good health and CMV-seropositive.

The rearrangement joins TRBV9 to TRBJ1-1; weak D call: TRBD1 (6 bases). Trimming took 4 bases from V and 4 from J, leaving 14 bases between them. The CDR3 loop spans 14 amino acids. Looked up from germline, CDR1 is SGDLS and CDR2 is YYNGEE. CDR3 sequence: CASSPAGAITEAFF. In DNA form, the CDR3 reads TGTGCCAGCAGCCCAGCGGGGGCGATCACTGAAGCTTTCTTT.

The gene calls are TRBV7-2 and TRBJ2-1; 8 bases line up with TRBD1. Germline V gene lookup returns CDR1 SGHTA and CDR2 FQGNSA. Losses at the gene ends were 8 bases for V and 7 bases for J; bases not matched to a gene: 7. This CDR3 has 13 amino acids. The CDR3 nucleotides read TGTGCCAGCGGGCGGGACAGGATAAATGAGCAGTTCTTC. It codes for CASGRDRINEQFF.

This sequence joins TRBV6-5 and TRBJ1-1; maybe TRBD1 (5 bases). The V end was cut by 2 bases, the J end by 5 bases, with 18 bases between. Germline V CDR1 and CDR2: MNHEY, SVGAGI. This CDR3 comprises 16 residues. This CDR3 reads CASSYLPGSGGTEAFF. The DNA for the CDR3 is TGTGCCAGCAGTTACCTTCCAGGTTCTGGGGGGACTGAAGCTTTCTTT.

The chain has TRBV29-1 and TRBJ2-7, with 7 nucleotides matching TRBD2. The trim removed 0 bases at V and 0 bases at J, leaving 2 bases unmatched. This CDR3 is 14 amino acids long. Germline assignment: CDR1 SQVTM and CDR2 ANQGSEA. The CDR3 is CSVEEGGSSYEQYF. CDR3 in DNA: TGCAGCGTTGAAGAGGGGGGGAGCTCCTACGAGCAGTACTTC.

In DNA form, the CDR3 reads TGTGCCAGCTCACCGGCACGATCCTACGAGCAGTACTTC. Protein product: CASSPARSYEQYF. This chain uses TRBV18 with TRBJ2-7; D remains ambiguous. V lost 3 bases and J lost 1, with 7 bases in between. Germline CDR1 and CDR2: KGHSH and LQKENI. CDR3 length: 13 residues.

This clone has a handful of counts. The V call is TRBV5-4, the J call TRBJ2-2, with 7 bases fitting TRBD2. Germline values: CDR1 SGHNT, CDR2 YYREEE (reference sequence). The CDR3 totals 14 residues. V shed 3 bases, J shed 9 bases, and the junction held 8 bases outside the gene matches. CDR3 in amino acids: CASSWRERGRELFF. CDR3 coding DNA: TGTGCCAGCAGCTGGCGGGAGAGGGGCCGGGAGCTGTTTTTT. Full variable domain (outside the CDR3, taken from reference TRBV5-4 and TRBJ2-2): ETGVTQSPTHLIKTRGQQVTLRCSSQSGHNTVSWYQQALGQGPQFIFQYYREEENGRGNFPPRFSGLQFPNYSSELNVNALELDDSALYLCASSWRERGRELFFGEGSRLTVL.

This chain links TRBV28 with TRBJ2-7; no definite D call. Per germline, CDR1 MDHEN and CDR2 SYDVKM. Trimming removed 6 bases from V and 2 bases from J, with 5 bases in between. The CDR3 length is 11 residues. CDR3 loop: CASSRAYEQYF. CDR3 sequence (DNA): TGTGCCAGCAGCCGAGCCTACGAGCAGTACTTC.

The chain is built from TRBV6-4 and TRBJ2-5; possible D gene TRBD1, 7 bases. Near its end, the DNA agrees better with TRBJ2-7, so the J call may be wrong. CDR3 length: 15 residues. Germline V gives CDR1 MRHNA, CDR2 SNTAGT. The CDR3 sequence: CASSEDQGGAYEQYF. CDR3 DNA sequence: TGTGCCAGCAGTGAGGACCAGGGGGGCGCCTACGAGCAGTACTTC.

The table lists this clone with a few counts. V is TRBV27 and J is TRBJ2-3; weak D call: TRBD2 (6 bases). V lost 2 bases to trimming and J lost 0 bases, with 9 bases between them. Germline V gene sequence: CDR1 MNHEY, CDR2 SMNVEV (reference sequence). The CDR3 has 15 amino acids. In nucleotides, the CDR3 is TGTGCCAGCAGTTTAAGCGCGGGGAGCACAGATACGCAGTATTTT. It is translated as CASSLSAGSTDTQYF.

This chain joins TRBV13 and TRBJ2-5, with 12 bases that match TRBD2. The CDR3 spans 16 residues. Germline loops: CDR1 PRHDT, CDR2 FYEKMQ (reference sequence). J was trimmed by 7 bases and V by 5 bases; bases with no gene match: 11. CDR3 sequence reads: CASSLKGLAGRGTQYF. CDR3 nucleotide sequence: TGTGCCAGCAGCCTCAAAGGACTAGCGGGAAGGGGGACCCAGTACTTC.

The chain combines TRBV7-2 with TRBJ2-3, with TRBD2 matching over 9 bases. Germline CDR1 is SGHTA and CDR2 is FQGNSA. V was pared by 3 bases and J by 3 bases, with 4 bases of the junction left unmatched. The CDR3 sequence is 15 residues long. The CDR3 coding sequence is TGTGCCAGCAGCTTGCGGGGGGGAACGACAGATACGCAGTATTTT. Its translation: CASSLRGGTTDTQYF. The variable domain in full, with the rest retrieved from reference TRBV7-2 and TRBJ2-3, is GAGVSQSPSNKVTEKGKDVELRCDPISGHTALYWYRQSLGQGLEFLIYFQGNSAPDKSGLPSDRFSAERTGGSVSTLTIQRTQQEDSAVYLCASSLRGGTTDTQYFGPGTRLTVL.

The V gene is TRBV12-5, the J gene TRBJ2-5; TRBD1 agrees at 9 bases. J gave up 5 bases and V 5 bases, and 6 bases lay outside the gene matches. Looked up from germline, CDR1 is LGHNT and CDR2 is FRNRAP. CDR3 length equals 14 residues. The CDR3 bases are TGTGCTAGTGGTATCACAGGGGGCGGGGAGACCCAGTACTTC. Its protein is CASGITGGGETQYF.

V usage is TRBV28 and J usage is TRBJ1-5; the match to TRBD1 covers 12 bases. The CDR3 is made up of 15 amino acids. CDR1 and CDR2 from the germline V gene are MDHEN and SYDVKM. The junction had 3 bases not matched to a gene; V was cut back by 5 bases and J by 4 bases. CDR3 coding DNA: TGTGCCAGCAGTATGGGACAGGGGGCAAATCAGCCCCAGCATTTT. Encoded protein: CASSMGQGANQPQHF.

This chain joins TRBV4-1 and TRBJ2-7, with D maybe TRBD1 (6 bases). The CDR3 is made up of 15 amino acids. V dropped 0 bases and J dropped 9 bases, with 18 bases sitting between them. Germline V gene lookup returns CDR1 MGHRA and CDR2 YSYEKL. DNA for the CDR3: TGCGCCAGCAGCCAAGATGGAGGCAGGGGCGAGTCGCAGTACTTC. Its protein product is CASSQDGGRGESQYF.

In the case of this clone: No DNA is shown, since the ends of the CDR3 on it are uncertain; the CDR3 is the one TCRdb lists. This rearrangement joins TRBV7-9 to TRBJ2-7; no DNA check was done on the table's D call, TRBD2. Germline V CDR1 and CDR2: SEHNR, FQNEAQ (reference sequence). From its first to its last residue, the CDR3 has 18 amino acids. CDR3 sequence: CASRDFGPGREGLYEQYF.

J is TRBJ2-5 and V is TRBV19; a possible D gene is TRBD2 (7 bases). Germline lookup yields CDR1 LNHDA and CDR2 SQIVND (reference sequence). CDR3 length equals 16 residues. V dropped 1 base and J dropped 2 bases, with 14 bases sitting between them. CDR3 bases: TGTGCCAGTAGTATAGGGACGGGGGGCGTACAAGAGACCCAGTACTTC. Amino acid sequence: CASSIGTGGVQETQYF.

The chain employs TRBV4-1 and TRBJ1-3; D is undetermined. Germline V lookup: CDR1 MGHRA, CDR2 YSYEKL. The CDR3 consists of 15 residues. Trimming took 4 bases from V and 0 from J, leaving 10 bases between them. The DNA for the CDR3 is TGCGCCAGCAGCCTCAGGATCCTCTCTGGAAACACCATATATTTT. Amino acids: CASSLRILSGNTIYF.

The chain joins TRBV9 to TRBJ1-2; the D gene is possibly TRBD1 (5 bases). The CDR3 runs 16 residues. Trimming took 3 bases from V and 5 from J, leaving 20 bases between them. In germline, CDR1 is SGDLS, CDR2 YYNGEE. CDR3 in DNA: TGTGCCAGCAGCGCCCCGTTACGGGGGGAGGGGTATGGCTACACCTTC. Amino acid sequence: CASSAPLRGEGYGYTF.

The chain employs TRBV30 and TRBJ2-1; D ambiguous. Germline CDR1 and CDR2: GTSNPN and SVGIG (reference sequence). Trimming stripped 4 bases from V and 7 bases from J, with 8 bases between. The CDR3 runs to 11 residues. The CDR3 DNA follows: TGTGCCTGGAAAAATATGAATGAGCAGTTCTTC. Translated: CAWKNMNEQFF. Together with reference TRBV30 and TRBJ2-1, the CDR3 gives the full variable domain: SQTIHQWPATLVQPVGSPLSLECTVEGTSNPNLYWYRQAAGRGLQLLFYSVGIGQISSEVPQNLSASRPQDRQFILSSKKLLLSDSGFYLCAWKNMNEQFFGPGTRLTVL.

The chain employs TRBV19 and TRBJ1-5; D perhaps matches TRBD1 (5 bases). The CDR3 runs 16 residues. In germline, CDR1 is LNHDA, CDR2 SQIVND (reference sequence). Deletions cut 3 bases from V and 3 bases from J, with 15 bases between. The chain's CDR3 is CASSILGGPPNQPQHF. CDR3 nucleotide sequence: TGTGCCAGTAGTATTTTGGGGGGACCGCCCAATCAGCCCCAGCATTTT.

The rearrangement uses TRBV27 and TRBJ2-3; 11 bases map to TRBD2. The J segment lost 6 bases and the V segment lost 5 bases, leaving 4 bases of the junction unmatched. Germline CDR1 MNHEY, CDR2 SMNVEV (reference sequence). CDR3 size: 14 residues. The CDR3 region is CASSLAGGRDTQYF. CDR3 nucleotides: TGTGCCAGCAGTCTAGCGGGAGGCCGGGATACGCAGTATTTT.

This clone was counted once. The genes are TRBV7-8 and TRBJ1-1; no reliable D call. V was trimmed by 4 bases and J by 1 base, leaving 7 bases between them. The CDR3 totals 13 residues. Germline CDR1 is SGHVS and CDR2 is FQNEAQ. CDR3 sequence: CASSSTENTEAFF. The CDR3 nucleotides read TGTGCCAGCAGCTCTACAGAGAACACTGAAGCTTTCTTT.

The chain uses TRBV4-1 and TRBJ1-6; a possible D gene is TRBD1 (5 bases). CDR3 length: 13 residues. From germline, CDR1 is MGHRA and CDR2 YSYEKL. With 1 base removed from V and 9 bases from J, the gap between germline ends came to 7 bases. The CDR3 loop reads CASSQVRASPLHF. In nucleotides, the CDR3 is TGCGCCAGCAGCCAAGTCAGGGCTTCACCCCTCCACTTT.

CDR3 nucleotide sequence: TGCGCCAGCAGCTTAGGGACTAGCGAGGAGACCCAGTACTTC. It yields the protein CASSLGTSEETQYF. This rearrangement joins TRBV5-1 to TRBJ2-5, with 10 positions matching TRBD2. The CDR3 runs 14 residues. Per the germline V gene, CDR1 is SGHRS and CDR2 is YFSETQ. J gave up 5 bases and V 2 bases, and 3 bases lay outside the gene matches.

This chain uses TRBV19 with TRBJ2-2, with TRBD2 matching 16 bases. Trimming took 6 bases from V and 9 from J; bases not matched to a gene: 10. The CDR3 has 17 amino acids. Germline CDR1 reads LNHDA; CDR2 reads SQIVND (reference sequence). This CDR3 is CASRVSGLAGGPRELFF. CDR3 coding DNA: TGTGCCAGTAGAGTGTCGGGACTAGCGGGAGGGCCAAGGGAGCTGTTTTTT.

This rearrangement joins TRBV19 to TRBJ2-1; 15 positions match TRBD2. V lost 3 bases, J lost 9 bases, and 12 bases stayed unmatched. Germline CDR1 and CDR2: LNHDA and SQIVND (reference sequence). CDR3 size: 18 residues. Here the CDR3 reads CASSIRTSGRAGTGEQFF. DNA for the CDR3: TGTGCCAGTAGTATTAGGACTAGCGGGAGGGCCGGAACGGGTGAGCAGTTCTTC.